The T cell receptor beta chain described here comes from a study of T cells after yellow fever vaccination. The CDR3 is made up of 14 amino acids. The V gene's germline CDR1 is LGHDT and CDR2 YNNKEL (reference sequence). With 2 bases removed from V and 7 bases from J, the gap between germline ends came to 9 bases. By 5'RACE template switching, TCR cDNA was produced, with a universal primer site and UMIs added in the process. TCRdb used MiXCR to reprocess the 5' RACE reads, holding one entry per CDR3 protein. The profile covers some 240,000 distinct CDR3 sequences, with approximately 3.2% appearing a single time and 3.2% taken by the ten largest. This clonotype occurred many times.

The sequence derives from a man between 18 and 29 years old who received the YFV17D yellow fever vaccine. The specimen was CD4+ T cells sorted from PBMCs, collected 10 days after the yellow fever booster vaccination. The chain uses TRBV3-1 and TRBJ1-6; weak D call: TRBD1 (5 bases). CDR3 DNA sequence: TGTGCCAGCAGCCAACAGGGTAGGAATTCACCCCTCCACTTT. It codes for CASSQQGRNSPLHF.